The text below deals with one T cell receptor (beta chain). Its matching antigen is unknown. Original methodology: Filtering differed because ImmunoSEQ produced junction-only sequences that carried no quality scores. Libraries were prepared by immunoSEQ multiplex PCR; TCRdb keeps only in-frame clonotypes and omits some of them. That table furnishes V, J and clone size, whereas the DNA furnished D and trimming. The data hold some 1.1 million clones, with about 72% observed a single time. The CD4+ fraction was divided into a CD45RA+ naive subset and a CD45RA-negative memory subset. The data stem from a study of shared clonotypes between healthy human individuals. The overall study: Three CD4 naive, three CD4 memory, two CD8 naive and one CD8 memory plate were used per donor. Findings and caveats of the study: As a rule, naive subsets had a larger estimated richness than memory subsets.

CDR3 size: 15 residues. J gave up 1 base and V 5 bases, and 2 bases lay outside the gene matches. CDR1 is MDHEN, CDR2 SYDVKM, per germline. The material sequenced was memory CD4+ T cells from PBMCs. This sample's subset: CD45RA-negative fraction. The sequence was collected from a man younger than 35 in good health. Some clones in this sample may be carry-over from other donors' samples. The chain recombines TRBV28 with TRBJ2-4, with 10 bases that match TRBD1. Written as DNA, the CDR3 is TGTGCCAGCAGTAGACAGGGGGCGGCCAAAAACATTCAGTACTTC. Its translation: CASSRQGAAKNIQYF.